Listed here are 27 T cell receptor beta chains from one sample, sequenced in a study of shared clonotypes between healthy human individuals. Measured with immunoSEQ multiplex PCR; TCRdb has only the in-frame clones, and not every one. The data contain 2,500,000 or so clones, about 92% of them singletons. Sequenced material: naive CD4+ T cells sorted from blood. The subset denotes: CD45RA+ positively selected. The origin of the receptors is a man younger than 35 in good health.

This chain uses TRBV18 with TRBJ2-5; TRBD2 matches at 15 bases. From germline, CDR1 is KGHSH and CDR2 LQKENI. The CDR3 is made up of 17 amino acids. V gave up 4 bases and J gave up 1 base; unmatched junction bases: 4. The CDR3: CASSLGLAGGLQETQYF. The CDR3 nucleotides read TGTGCCAGCTCACTGGGACTAGCGGGGGGACTCCAAGAGACCCAGTACTTC.

V gene TRBV5-1 combines with J gene TRBJ2-2; tentative D call: TRBD1 (5 bases). This CDR3 has 14 residues. V lost 7 bases to trimming and J lost 1 base, with 11 bases between them. Germline loops: CDR1 SGHRS, CDR2 YFSETQ. The CDR3 nucleotides are TGCGCCAGCGATAATACAGGGAACACCGGGGAGCTGTTTTTT. Protein: CASDNTGNTGELFF.

The gene calls are TRBV6-1 and TRBJ2-7, with D possibly matching TRBD1 (5 bases). This CDR3 is 13 amino acids long. The germline CDR1 and CDR2 sequences are MNHNS and SASEGT. Trimming removed 2 bases from V and 7 bases from J, with 12 bases in between. This CDR3 reads CASSEMGRWEQYF. The CDR3 DNA reads TGTGCCAGCAGTGAAATGGGGCGGTGGGAGCAGTACTTC.

The chain carries TRBV9 and TRBJ2-3; TRBD2 aligns across 10 bases. CDR3 length equals 19 residues. The J segment lost 0 bases and the V segment lost 0 bases, leaving 10 bases of the junction unmatched. The germline gives CDR1 SGDLS, CDR2 YYNGEE. This CDR3 reads CASSVESSGGLPSTDTQYF. CDR3 coding DNA: TGTGCCAGCAGCGTAGAGTCTAGCGGGGGACTTCCTAGCACAGATACGCAGTATTTT.

The chain carries TRBV2 and TRBJ2-3; 8 bases are shared with TRBD2. The germline CDR1 and CDR2 sequences are SNHLY and FYNNEI. There are 15 residues in the CDR3. J lost 1 base, V lost 5 bases, and 5 bases had no gene match. This CDR3 is CASSTSGGGTDTQYF. The CDR3 DNA reads as TGTGCCAGCAGTACTAGCGGAGGCGGCACAGATACGCAGTATTTT.

The chain recombines TRBV11-2 with TRBJ1-3; D remains ambiguous. Trimming removed 1 base at V and 4 bases at J, with 11 bases between. The CDR3 runs to 15 residues. The germline CDR1 and CDR2 sequences are SGHAT and FQNNGV. CDR3 coding DNA: TGTGCCAGCAGCTTAGGGGTAGGGATCGGAAACACCATATATTTT. Translated, it gives CASSLGVGIGNTIYF.

The chain employs TRBV18 and TRBJ2-1; D unclear. The V end lost 2 bases, the J end lost 7 bases, and 18 bases lay between the germline ends. This CDR3 has 16 residues. The germline V gene has CDR1 KGHSH and CDR2 LQKENI. The CDR3 protein is CASSPGYFTGTNEQFF. CDR3 coding DNA: TGTGCCAGCTCACCAGGTTACTTCACCGGAACGAATGAGCAGTTCTTC.

The J gene is TRBJ2-7, the V gene TRBV5-4; TRBD2 aligns across 8 bases. Losses at the gene ends were 3 bases for V and 7 bases for J; bases not matched to a gene: 12. The V gene's germline CDR1 is SGHNT and CDR2 YYREEE (reference sequence). There are 15 residues in the CDR3. The CDR3 spells CASSWGDGRVGEQYF. CDR3 DNA sequence: TGTGCCAGCAGCTGGGGTGACGGGAGGGTAGGTGAGCAGTACTTC.

The chain employs TRBV18 and TRBJ2-3; unclear D gene. The CDR3 consists of 14 residues. V was shortened by 9 bases and J by 5 bases, with 18 bases between the two germline ends. Germline-derived CDR1 and CDR2 are KGHSH and LQKENI. This CDR3 is CASSSVGYIDTQYF. The CDR3 region has the DNA TGTGCCAGTTCTTCTGTGGGGTACATAGATACGCAGTATTTT.

The table lists this clone with a count of one. J is TRBJ1-3 and V is TRBV5-1; D possibly corresponds to TRBD1 (6 bases). The germline V and J ends were trimmed by 3 bases and 3 bases, with 19 bases remaining between them. Germline V gene sequence: CDR1 SGHRS, CDR2 YFSETQ. The CDR3 length is 17 residues. As DNA, the CDR3 is TGCGCCAGCAGCTCATCGACAGGAGGGGCCGTTGGAAACACCATATATTTT. Translating it yields CASSSSTGGAVGNTIYF.

On this clone itself: The junction and the germline gene differ at one end; a read error may be behind it. The genes are TRBV7-7 and TRBJ2-7, with 8 bases that match TRBD1. Germline assignment: CDR1 SSHAT and CDR2 FNYEAQ (reference sequence). This CDR3 is 14 amino acids long. CDR3 DNA sequence: TGTGCTAGCAGCCCACAGGGGGGCCTAGACGAGCAGTACTTC. Its translation: CASSPQGGLDEQYF.

V gene TRBV5-1 combines with J gene TRBJ2-3; 10 nucleotides agree with TRBD2. V was pared by 8 bases and J by 0 bases, with 9 bases of the junction left unmatched. In germline, CDR1 is SGHRS, CDR2 YFSETQ. The length of the CDR3 is 16 residues. CDR3 DNA: TGCGCCAGTGATGATGGACTAGCGGCTAGCACAGATACGCAGTATTTT. Protein: CASDDGLAASTDTQYF. The whole variable domain, filled in from reference TRBV5-1 and TRBJ2-3, reads KAGVTQTPRYLIKTRGQQVTLSCSPISGHRSVSWYQQTPGQGLQFLFEYFSETQRNKGNFPGRFSGRQFSNSRSEMNVSTLELGDSALYLCASDDGLAASTDTQYFGPGTRLTVL.

The chain carries TRBV6-5 and TRBJ2-7; D might be TRBD1 or TRBD2, each matching 5 bases. Trimming took off 6 bases at V and 2 bases at J, with 17 bases between the two ends. This CDR3 has 15 residues. CDR1 and CDR2 from the germline V gene are MNHEY and SVGAGI. The CDR3 reads CASSSLVGPTYEQYF. CDR3 DNA sequence: TGTGCCAGCAGCTCACTCGTGGGACCCACCTACGAGCAGTACTTC.

V is TRBV27 and J is TRBJ2-5; TRBD1 agrees at 10 bases. Germline CDR1 and CDR2: MNHEY and SMNVEV (reference sequence). V lost 4 bases, J lost 5 bases, and 10 bases stayed unmatched. The CDR3 runs to 16 residues. CDR3 in amino acids: CASSYGGTGVLETQYF. The CDR3 nucleotides are TGTGCCAGCAGTTACGGTGGGACAGGGGTGCTGGAGACCCAGTACTTC.

The J gene is TRBJ2-1, the V gene TRBV6-5, with 10 positions matching TRBD2. V was clipped by 6 bases and J by 7 bases; unmatched bases: 6. The CDR3 spans 14 residues. The germline V gene encodes CDR1 MNHEY and CDR2 SVGAGI. CDR3 coding DNA: TGTGCCAGCAGAACGGGACTAGCGTCAAATGAGCAGTTCTTC. Its protein is CASRTGLASNEQFF.

The CDR3 region is CASSPRGREYSNQPQHF. CDR3 DNA: TGTGCCAGTAGTCCCCGAGGCAGGGAGTATAGCAATCAGCCCCAGCATTTT. The J gene is TRBJ1-5, the V gene TRBV19; possible D gene TRBD1, 5 bases. This CDR3 comprises 17 residues. CDR1 LNHDA and CDR2 SQIVND come from the germline V gene (reference sequence). V lost 5 bases, J lost 0 bases, and 17 bases lay in between.

V and J are TRBV19 and TRBJ2-5; D not resolved. V shed 0 bases and J shed 1 base, with 9 bases lying between them. The CDR3 runs to 15 residues. Germline values: CDR1 LNHDA, CDR2 SQIVND (reference sequence). The CDR3 region has the DNA TGTGCCAGTAGTATAGAAACCAGGCGCCAAGAGACCCAGTACTTC. It is translated as CASSIETRRQETQYF.

The J gene is TRBJ2-5, the V gene TRBV25-1; no firm D call. The V end lost 5 bases, the J end lost 5 bases, and 15 bases lay between the germline ends. Per the germline V gene, CDR1 is MGHDK and CDR2 is SYGVNS. There are 14 residues in the CDR3. This chain's CDR3 is CASSSLRTTETQYF. The CDR3 coding sequence is TGTGCCAGCAGTTCTCTGAGAACCACGGAGACCCAGTACTTC. The full variable domain, in which reference TRBV25-1 and TRBJ2-5 provide the parts outside the CDR3, is EADIYQTPRYLVIGTGKKITLECSQTMGHDKMYWYQQDPGMELHLIHYSYGVNSTEKGDLSSESTVSRIRTEHFPLTLESARPSHTSQYLCASSSLRTTETQYFGPGTRLLVL.

The CDR3 protein is CASSLGTGIGEKLFF. The CDR3 nucleotides are TGTGCCAGCAGCTTGGGGACAGGGATCGGTGAAAAACTGTTTTTT. The chain recombines TRBV5-5 with TRBJ1-4; 8 positions agree with TRBD1. This CDR3 is 15 amino acids long. From germline, CDR1 is SGHKS and CDR2 YYEKEE (reference sequence). The ends lost 0 bases at V and 7 bases at J; junction bases unmatched: 5.

The rearrangement uses TRBV10-3 and TRBJ2-1, with 9 bases identical to TRBD2. This CDR3 has 16 residues. J gave up 7 bases and V 3 bases, and 10 bases lay outside the gene matches. Germline lookup yields CDR1 ENHRY and CDR2 SYGVKD. The CDR3 DNA reads as TGTGCCATCAGTGACGGTCGAGCGGGAGGAGGTAATGAGCAGTTCTTC. This codes for CAISDGRAGGGNEQFF.

This sequence joins TRBV28 and TRBJ2-5; 7 nucleotides align to TRBD1. The DNA end favors TRBJ2-7, so the J call may be wrong. The germline gives CDR1 MDHEN, CDR2 SYDVKM. This CDR3 has 13 residues. The CDR3 DNA reads as TGTGCCAGCCTCGACAGGGTGCCTTACGAGCAGTACTTC. This encodes CASLDRVPYEQYF.

This rearrangement joins TRBV27 to TRBJ1-2; a possible D gene is TRBD1 (6 bases). V was shortened by 3 bases and J by 8 bases, with 22 bases between the two germline ends. The CDR3 extends over 16 amino acids. Germline CDR1 MNHEY, CDR2 SMNVEV (reference sequence). CDR3 DNA: TGTGCCAGCAGTTTTAGGACCGGGACACCTCTGGGAGGCTACACCTTC. It is translated as CASSFRTGTPLGGYTF.

The chain has TRBV9 and TRBJ2-2, with D unresolved. V was clipped by 0 bases and J by 1 base, with 7 bases between them. The germline gives CDR1 SGDLS, CDR2 YYNGEE. The CDR3 totals 15 residues. CDR3 in amino acids: CASSVGHGNTGELFF. Written as DNA, the CDR3 is TGTGCCAGCAGCGTAGGTCACGGGAACACCGGGGAGCTGTTTTTT.

The V gene is TRBV25-1, the J gene TRBJ1-1; D unresolved. The CDR3 has 15 amino acids. Trimming pared 1 base from V and 4 bases from J, leaving 13 bases between. CDR1 and CDR2 from the germline V gene are MGHDK and SYGVNS. The CDR3 region has the DNA TGTGCCAGCAGTGAATCTTCCAGGTCGGGCACTGAAGCTTTCTTT. It yields the protein CASSESSRSGTEAFF.

The chain has TRBV2 and TRBJ1-1; 11 bases match TRBD1. This CDR3 is 13 amino acids long. The junction had 6 bases not matched to a gene; V was cut back by 8 bases and J by 7 bases. Looked up from germline, CDR1 is SNHLY and CDR2 is FYNNEI. This CDR3 is CASGRDRGIEAFF. The DNA for the CDR3 is TGTGCCAGCGGGAGGGACAGGGGGATTGAAGCTTTCTTT. The full variable domain, its missing parts supplied by reference TRBV2 and TRBJ1-1, is EPEVTQTPSHQVTQMGQEVILRCVPISNHLYFYWYRQILGQKVEFLVSFYNNEISEKSEIFDDQFSVERPDGSNFTLKIRSTKLEDSAMYFCASGRDRGIEAFFGQGTRLTVV.

The CDR3 is CASSDRVGYTF. CDR3 sequence (DNA): TGTGCCAGCAGCGACAGGGTCGGCTACACCTTC. This rearrangement joins TRBV6-6 to TRBJ1-2; 7 bases agree with TRBD1. The CDR3 has 11 amino acids. The germline V gene has CDR1 MNHNY and CDR2 SVGAGI (reference sequence). The ends lost 6 bases at V and 8 bases at J; junction bases unmatched: 3.

In the case of this clone: Other DNA sequences within the sample encode an identical CDR3. J is TRBJ2-5 and V is TRBV30, with 7 bases lining up with TRBD2. This CDR3 comprises 14 residues. The germline V gene encodes CDR1 GTSNPN and CDR2 SVGIG (reference sequence). The V gene end was trimmed by 1 base and the J gene end by 2 bases; junction bases not matched to a gene: 4. The CDR3 coding sequence is TGTGCCTGGAGTGGTCTAGCGGTTCAAGAGACCCAGTACTTC. Its protein product is CAWSGLAVQETQYF.